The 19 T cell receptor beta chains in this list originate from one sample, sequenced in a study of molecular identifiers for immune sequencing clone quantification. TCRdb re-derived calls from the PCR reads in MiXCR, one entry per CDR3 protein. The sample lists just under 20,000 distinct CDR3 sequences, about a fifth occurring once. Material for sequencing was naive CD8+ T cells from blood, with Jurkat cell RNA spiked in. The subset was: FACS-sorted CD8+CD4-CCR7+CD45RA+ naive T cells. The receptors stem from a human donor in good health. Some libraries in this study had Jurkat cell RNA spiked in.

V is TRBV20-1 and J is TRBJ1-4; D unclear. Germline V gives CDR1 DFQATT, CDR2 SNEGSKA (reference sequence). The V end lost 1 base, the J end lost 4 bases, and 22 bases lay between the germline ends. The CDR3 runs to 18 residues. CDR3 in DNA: TGCAGTGCTAGAGGTCCCTTTAAGACTCGGTTCCTTAATGAAAAACTGTTTTTT. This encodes CSARGPFKTRFLNEKLFF.

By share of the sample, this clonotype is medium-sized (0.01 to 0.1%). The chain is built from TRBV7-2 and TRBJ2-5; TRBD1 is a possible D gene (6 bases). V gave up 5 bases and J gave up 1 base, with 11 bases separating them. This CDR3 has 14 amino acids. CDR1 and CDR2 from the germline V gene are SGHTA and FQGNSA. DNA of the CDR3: TGTGCCAGCAGCCACCAGGGGCTCCAAGAGACCCAGTACTTC. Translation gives CASSHQGLQETQYF.

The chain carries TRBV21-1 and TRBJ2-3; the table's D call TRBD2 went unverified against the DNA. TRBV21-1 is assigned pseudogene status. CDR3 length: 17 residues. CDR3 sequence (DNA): TGTGCCAGCAACAAAGTAAGGTTAGCGGGAGTCACAGATACGCAGTATTTT. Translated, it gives CASNKVRLAGVTDTQYF.

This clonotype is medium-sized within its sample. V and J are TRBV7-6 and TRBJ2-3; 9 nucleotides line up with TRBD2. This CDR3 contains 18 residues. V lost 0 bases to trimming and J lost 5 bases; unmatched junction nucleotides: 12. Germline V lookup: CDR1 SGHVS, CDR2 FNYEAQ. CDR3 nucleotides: TGTGCCAGCAGCTTAGCCCGCCCCGGGACTAGCCTATTAGATACGCAGTATTTT. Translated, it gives CASSLARPGTSLLDTQYF. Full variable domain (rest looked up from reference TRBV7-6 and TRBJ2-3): GAGVSQSPRYKVTKRGQDVALRCDPISGHVSLYWYRQALGQGPEFLTYFNYEAQQDKSGLPNDRFSAERPEGSISTLTIQRTEQRDSAMYRCASSLARPGTSLLDTQYFGPGTRLTVL.

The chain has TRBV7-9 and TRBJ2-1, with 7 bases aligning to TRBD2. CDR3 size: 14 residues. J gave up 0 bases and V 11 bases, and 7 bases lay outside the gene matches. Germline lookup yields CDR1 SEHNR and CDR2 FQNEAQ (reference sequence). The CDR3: CASLAEGSYNEQFF. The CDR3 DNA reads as TGTGCCTCCCTAGCGGAGGGCTCCTACAATGAGCAGTTCTTC. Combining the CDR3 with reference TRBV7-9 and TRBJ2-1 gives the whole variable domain DTGVSQNPRHKITKRGQNVTFRCDPISEHNRLYWYRQTLGQGPEFLTYFQNEAQLEKSRLLSDRFSAERPKGSFSTLEIQRTEQGDSAMYLCASLAEGSYNEQFFGPGTRLTVL.

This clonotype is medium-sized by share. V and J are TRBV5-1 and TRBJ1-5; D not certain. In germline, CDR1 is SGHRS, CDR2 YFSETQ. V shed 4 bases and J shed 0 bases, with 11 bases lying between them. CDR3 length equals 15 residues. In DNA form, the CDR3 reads TGCGCCAGCAGCCCGGGAGACACTAGCAATCAGCCCCAGCATTTT. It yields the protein CASSPGDTSNQPQHF.

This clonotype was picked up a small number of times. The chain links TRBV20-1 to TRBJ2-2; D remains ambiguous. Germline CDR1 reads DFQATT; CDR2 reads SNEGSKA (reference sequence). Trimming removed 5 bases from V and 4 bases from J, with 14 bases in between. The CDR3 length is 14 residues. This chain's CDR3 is CSAPSAIPTGELFF. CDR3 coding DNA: TGCAGTGCTCCCTCCGCGATCCCCACCGGGGAGCTGTTTTTT.

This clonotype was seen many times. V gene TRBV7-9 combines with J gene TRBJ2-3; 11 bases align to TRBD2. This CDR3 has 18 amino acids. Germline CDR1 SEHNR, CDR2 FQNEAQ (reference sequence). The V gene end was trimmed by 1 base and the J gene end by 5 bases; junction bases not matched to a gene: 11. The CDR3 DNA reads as TGTGCCAGCAGCTTAGAGTATCCCCTAGCGGGAGGTATAGATACGCAGTATTTT. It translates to CASSLEYPLAGGIDTQYF.

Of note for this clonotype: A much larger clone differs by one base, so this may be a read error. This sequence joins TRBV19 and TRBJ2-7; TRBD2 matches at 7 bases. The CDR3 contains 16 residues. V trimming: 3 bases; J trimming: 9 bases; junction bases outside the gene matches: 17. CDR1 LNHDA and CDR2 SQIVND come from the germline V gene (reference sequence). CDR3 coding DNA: TGTGCCAGTAGTATCCCAGCGGGATCTAATCAAGTGGTGCAGTACTTC. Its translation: CASSIPAGSNQVVQYF.

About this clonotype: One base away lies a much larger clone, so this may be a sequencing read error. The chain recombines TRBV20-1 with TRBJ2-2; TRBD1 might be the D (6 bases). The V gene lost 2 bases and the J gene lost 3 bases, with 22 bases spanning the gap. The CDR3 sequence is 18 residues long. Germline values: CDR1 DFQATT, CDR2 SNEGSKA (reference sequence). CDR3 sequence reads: CSARRGWGVESYTGELFF. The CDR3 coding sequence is TGCAGTGCTAGAAGGGGGTGGGGAGTAGAGTCGTACACCGGGGAGCTGTTTTTT.

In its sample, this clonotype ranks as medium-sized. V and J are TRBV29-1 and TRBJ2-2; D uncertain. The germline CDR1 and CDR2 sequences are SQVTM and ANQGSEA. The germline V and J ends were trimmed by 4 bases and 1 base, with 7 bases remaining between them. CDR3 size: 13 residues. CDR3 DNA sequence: TGCAGCGTTGGTCAGGAGAACACCGGGGAGCTGTTTTTT. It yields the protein CSVGQENTGELFF.

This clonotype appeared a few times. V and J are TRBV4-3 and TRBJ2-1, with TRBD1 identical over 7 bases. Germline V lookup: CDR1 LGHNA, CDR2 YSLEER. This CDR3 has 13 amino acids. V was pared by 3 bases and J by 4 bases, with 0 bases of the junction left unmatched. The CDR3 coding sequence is TGCGCCAGCAGCCAGACAGGGTACAATGAGCAGTTCTTC. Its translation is CASSQTGYNEQFF.

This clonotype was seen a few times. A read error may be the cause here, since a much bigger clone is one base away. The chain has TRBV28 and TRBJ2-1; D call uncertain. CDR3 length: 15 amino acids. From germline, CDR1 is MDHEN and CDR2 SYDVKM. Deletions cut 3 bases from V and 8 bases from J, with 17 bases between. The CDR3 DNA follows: TGTGCCAGCAGTTTTCGCGGCCCCTCGGTGGATGAGCAGTTCTTC. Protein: CASSFRGPSVDEQFF.

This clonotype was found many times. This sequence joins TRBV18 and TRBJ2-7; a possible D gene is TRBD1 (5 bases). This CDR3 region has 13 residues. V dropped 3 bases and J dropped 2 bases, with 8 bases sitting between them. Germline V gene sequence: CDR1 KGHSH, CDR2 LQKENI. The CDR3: CASSPGHTYEQYF. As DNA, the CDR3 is TGTGCCAGCTCACCCGGACACACCTACGAGCAGTACTTC.

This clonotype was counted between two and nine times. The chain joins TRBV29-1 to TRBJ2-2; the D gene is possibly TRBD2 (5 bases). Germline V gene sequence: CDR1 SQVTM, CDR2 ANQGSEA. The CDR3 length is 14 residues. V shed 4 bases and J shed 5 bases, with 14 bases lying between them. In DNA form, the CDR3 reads TGCAGCGTTGTGCCCCCGGGAAGGACCGGGGAGCTGTTTTTT. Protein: CSVVPPGRTGELFF.

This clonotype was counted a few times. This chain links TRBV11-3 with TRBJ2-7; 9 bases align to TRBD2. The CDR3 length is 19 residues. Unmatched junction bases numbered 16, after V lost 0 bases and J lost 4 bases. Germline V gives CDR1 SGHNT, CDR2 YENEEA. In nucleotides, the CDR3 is TGTGCCAGCAGCTTAGAGGCTAGCGGGAACTGGATGTGGTTTTACGAGCAGTACTTC. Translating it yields CASSLEASGNWMWFYEQYF.

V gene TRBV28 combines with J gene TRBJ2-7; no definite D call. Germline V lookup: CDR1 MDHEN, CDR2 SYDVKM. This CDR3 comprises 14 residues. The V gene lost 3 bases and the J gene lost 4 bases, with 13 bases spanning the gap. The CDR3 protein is CASSLARVGYEQYF. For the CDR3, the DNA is TGTGCCAGCAGTTTGGCACGGGTCGGGTACGAGCAGTACTTC.

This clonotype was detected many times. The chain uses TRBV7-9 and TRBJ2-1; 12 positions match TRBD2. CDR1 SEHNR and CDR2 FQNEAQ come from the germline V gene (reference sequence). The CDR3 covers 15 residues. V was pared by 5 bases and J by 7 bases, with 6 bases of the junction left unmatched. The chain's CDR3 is CASSPRLAGVNEQFF. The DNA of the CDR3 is TGTGCCAGCAGCCCACGACTAGCGGGAGTAAATGAGCAGTTCTTC.

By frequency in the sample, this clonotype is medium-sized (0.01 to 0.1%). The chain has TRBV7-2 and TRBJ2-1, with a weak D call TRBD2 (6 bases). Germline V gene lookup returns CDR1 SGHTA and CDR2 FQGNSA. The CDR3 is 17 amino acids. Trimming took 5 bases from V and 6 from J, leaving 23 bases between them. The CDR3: CASSPRQPGRMFNEQFF. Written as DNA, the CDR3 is TGTGCCAGCAGCCCCCGGCAACCCGGGAGAATGTTCAATGAGCAGTTCTTC.